Sequencing of this T cell receptor beta chain was carried out in a study of T cells after yellow fever vaccination (dated by TCRdb to the late 2010s). For the study in its entirety: The SMART-Seq v4 Ultra Low Input RNA kit was used to prepare libraries from fractions with low cell numbers. Blood was drawn at multiple timepoints before and after primary and secondary immunization, with bulk PBMC replicates and cell subsets isolated. To follow T-cell clones before and after primary and booster YFV17D yellow fever vaccination, bulk TCR alpha and beta repertoires were sequenced over time. Two healthy male donors, one aged 18 to 30 and one aged 30 to 39 years, were included in the cohort.

General findings and caveats noted by the study authors: A small fraction of clonotypes showed up in both the CD4 and CD8 compartments, probably as a result of convergent recombination. Only two donors were included in the study, so the extent to which the findings can be generalized is limited. Computational filtering was needed because FACS-sorted repertoires could contain abundant contaminating clonotypes from the bulk population. Compared with the primary T-cell response, the secondary T-cell response was faster but weaker, reaching its peak on day 5 rather than on day 15. After the booster, most of the clones that had expanded following primary vaccination were detected again (approximately 96% of CD4 and around 90% of CD8), which suggests that memory was broadly maintained.

The treatment or condition label, as the study defines it: live attenuated yellow fever vaccine strain. PBMCs were isolated from peripheral blood using a standard Ficoll-Paque protocol. Dynabeads CD4 and CD8 positive selection kits were used to isolate CD4 and CD8 T-cell fractions. RNA was extracted with TriZol from bulk PBMCs, CD4 and CD8 fractions, and dextramer-positive and dextramer-negative fractions. The junction shows trimming of 0 bases on V and 3 bases on J, and the gene matches do not reach 4 bases of it. From the germline V gene (reference sequence), CDR1 is DFQATT and CDR2 is SNEGSKA. The CDR3 contains 14 residues, cysteine and phenylalanine counted. The DNA shown is the 42-base CDR3, in frame from base 1. This clonotype came up a few times. The antigen it recognizes is unknown. No much larger clone exists at a distance of one base, and base qualities are not known. TCR cDNA was made using 5'RACE template switching, a step that added a universal primer site and unique molecular identifiers. cDNA synthesis was primed from both the TCR alpha and TCR beta constant segments. Two PCR steps were used to amplify libraries, with sample barcodes and sequencing adapters being added in the second step. Sequencing of libraries was done on Illumina HiSeq 2500 (2x100 bp) or NovaSeq (2x150 bp). As for the authors' bioinformatics: MIGEC handled demultiplexing of reads and collapsing into UMI consensus sequences, while MiXCR performed V(D)J alignment. Vaccine-responding clonotypes were identified with edgeR using replicate PBMC samples, with FDR below 0.01 and a log2 fold change above 5 up to day 15 being required. Each bulk clonotype was labeled CD4 or CD8 based on which sequenced repertoire, CD4 or CD8, contained the clonotype at higher abundance. The public sequencing data were trimmed at Q25 with fastp and processed into clonotypes with MiXCR by TCRdb, which kept only in-frame beta chains. Under each unique CDR3 protein, matching rows form one entry showing the most common genes and DNA. The V and J calls and clone size are TCRdb's, not the authors'. The sample has 250,000 to 300,000 distinct CDR3 sequences on record, 13% of them singletons. The ten largest clones capture 0.4% to 0.65% of the sample.

The V gene is TRBV20-1 and the J gene is TRBJ2-5; TRBD2 aligns with 7 central bases. The sequencing used CD4+ T cells sorted from PBMCs, collected 45 days after the yellow fever booster vaccination. The clonotype was recovered from a man aged 25-45 years who received the YFV17D yellow fever vaccine. The CDR3 protein sequence reads: CSARDSAGEETQYF. The nucleotide sequence is TGCAGTGCTAGAGATTCTGCGGGAGAAGAGACCCAGTACTTC.